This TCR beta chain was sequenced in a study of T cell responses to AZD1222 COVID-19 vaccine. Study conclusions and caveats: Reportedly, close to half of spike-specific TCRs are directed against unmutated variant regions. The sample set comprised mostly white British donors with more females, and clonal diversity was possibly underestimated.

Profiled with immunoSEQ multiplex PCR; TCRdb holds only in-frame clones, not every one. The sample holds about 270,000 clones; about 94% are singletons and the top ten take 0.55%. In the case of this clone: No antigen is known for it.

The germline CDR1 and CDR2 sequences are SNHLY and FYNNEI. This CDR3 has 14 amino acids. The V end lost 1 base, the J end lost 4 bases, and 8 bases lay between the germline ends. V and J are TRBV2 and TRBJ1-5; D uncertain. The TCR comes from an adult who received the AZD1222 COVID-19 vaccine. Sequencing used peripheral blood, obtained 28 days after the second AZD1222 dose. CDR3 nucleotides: TGTGCCAGCAGTGAAGTAACAGCTAATCAGCCCCAGCATTTT. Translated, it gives CASSEVTANQPQHF.